This record concerns one TCR beta chain sequence. This specimen comes from a study of blood T cell repertoires in COVID-19. Overall study context: The United States, Italy and Spain were the sources of the acute and convalescent COVID-19 samples. T cells, B-cell-depleted T cells, or PBMCs supplied cDNA or gDNA.

The CDR3 runs 17 residues. Germline CDR1 is SGHNT and CDR2 is YENEEA. V dropped 1 base and J dropped 0 bases, with 14 bases sitting between them. Assay: immunoSEQ multiplex PCR; the TCRdb copy retains only in-frame clones and omits some. In the table there are approximately 40,000 clones, roughly 85% of which are singletons. The chain joins TRBV11-3 to TRBJ2-3; D is possibly TRBD2 (5 bases). Sequenced: peripheral blood. This sequence originates from a man between 60 and 75 years old with COVID-19, enrolled during active disease. The CDR3 loop is CASSLAGGPLSTDTQYF. The DNA for the CDR3 is TGTGCCAGCAGCTTAGCCGGCGGGCCTTTGAGCACAGATACGCAGTATTTT.